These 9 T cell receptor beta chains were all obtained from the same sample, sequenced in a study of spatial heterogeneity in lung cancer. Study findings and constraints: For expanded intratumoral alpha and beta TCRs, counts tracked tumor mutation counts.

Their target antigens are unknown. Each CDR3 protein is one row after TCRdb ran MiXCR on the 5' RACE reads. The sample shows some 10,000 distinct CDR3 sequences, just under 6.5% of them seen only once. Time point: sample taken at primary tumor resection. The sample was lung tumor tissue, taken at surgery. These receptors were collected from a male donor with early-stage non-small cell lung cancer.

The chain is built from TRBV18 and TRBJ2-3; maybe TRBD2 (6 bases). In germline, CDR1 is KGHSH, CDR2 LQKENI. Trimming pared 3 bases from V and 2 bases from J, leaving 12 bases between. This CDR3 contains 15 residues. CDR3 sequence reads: CASSPAREYTDTQYF. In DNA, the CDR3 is TGTGCCAGCTCACCGGCACGGGAGTACACAGATACGCAGTATTTT.

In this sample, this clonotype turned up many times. The CDR3 DNA is TGTGCCAGCAGTTTAATTGGGACTAGCATCTACGAGCAGTACTTC. Translated: CASSLIGTSIYEQYF. This rearrangement joins TRBV27 to TRBJ2-7, with 9 bases identical to TRBD2. In germline, CDR1 is MNHEY, CDR2 SMNVEV (reference sequence). V shed 2 bases and J 3 bases; nucleotides not matched to a gene: 5. The CDR3 runs to 15 residues.

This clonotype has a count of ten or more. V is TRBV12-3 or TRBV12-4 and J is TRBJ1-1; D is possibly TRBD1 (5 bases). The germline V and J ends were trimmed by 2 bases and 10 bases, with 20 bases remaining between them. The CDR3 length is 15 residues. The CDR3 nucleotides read TGTGCCAGCAGTTTATGGGGCGCGGCGGTTAGGGGAGCTTTCTTT. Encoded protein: CASSLWGAAVRGAFF.

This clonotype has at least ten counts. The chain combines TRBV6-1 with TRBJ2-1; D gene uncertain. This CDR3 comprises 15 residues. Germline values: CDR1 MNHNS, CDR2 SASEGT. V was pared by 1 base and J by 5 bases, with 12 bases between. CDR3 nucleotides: TGTGCCAGCAGTGAAGAGGCTTGGGTAAACAATGAGCAGTTCTTC. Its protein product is CASSEEAWVNNEQFF.

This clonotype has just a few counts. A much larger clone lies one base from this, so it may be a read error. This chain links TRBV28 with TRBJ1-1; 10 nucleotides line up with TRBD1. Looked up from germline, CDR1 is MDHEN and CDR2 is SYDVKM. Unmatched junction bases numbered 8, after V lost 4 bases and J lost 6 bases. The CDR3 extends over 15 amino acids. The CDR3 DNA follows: TGTGCCAGCAGTTCGGTGGGGACAGGGGTCCCTGAAGCTTTCTTT. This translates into CASSSVGTGVPEAFF.

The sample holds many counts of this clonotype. CDR3 nucleotide sequence: TGTGCCAGCAGGCCCTCAGGGGGGGAAGGAGGATATGGCTACACCTTC. It encodes CASRPSGGEGGYGYTF. This chain uses TRBV7-2 with TRBJ1-2, with 7 nucleotides matching TRBD1. CDR3 length equals 16 residues. The ends lost 6 bases at V and 5 bases at J; junction bases unmatched: 15. Germline values: CDR1 SGHTA, CDR2 FQGNSA.

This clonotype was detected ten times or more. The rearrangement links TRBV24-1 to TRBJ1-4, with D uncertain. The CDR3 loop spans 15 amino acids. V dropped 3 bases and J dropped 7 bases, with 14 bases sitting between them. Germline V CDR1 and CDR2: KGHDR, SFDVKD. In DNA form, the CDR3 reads TGTGCCACCAGTGATCCGAAGGGCGCCGGTGAAAAACTGTTTTTT. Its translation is CATSDPKGAGEKLFF.

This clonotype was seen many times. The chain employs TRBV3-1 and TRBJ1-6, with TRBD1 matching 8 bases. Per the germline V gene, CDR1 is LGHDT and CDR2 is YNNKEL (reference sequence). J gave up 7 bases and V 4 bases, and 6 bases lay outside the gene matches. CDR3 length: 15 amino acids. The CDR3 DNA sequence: TGTGCCAGCAGCCCAGGGGGCGCAAGGAATTCACCCCTCCACTTT. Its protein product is CASSPGGARNSPLHF.

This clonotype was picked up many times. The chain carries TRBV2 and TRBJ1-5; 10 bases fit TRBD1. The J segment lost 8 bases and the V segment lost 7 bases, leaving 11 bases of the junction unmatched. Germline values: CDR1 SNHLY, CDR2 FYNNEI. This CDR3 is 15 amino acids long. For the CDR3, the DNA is TGTGCCAGCACGAGGGACAGGGGTAATTCTGAGCCCCAGCATTTT. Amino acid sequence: CASTRDRGNSEPQHF.